What follows are 10 T cell receptor beta chains derived from one specimen sequenced in a study of blood T cell repertoires in COVID-19 (dated by TCRdb to the early 2020s). The library was generated by the immunoSEQ multiplex PCR assay. In TCRdb, the immuneACCESS table is reduced to in-frame sequences with V and J assigned. These tables do not hold every clone; where another copy was compared, an unresolved V gene accounts for under half, and the others remain unexplained. The sample includes over 100,000 clones, with roughly 77% observed a single time. The top ten hold about a sixth of the sample. Sequencing was done on a sample of peripheral blood. These receptors originate from a man aged 55 to 70 with active or convalescent COVID-19.

The rearrangement joins TRBV5-1 to TRBJ2-5; no clear D gene. The CDR3 is 14 residues long. Trimming pared 0 bases from V and 1 base from J, leaving 7 bases between. The germline CDR1 and CDR2 sequences are SGHRS and YFSETQ. CDR3: CASSLEAAQETQYF. The CDR3 coding sequence is TGCGCCAGCAGCTTGGAGGCGGCCCAAGAGACCCAGTACTTC.

The V call is TRBV6-5, the J call TRBJ2-7, with 10 bases matching TRBD2. V dropped 3 bases and J dropped 5; count of bases not matched to a gene: 7. The germline V gene has CDR1 MNHEY and CDR2 SVGAGI. CDR3 size: 15 residues. In nucleotides, the CDR3 is TGTGCCAGCAGTTATAGAGCGGGAGGGCCCCACGAGCAGTACTTC. It specifies CASSYRAGGPHEQYF.

This chain connects TRBV25-1 to TRBJ2-1; 10 nucleotides line up with TRBD2. The CDR3 runs 16 residues. Trimming at V came to 5 bases and at J to 2 bases, leaving 6 bases not matched to a gene. Germline V lookup: CDR1 MGHDK, CDR2 SYGVNS. In DNA form, the CDR3 reads TGTGCCAGCAGTCAACTAGCGGGATCAACCTACAATGAGCAGTTCTTC. It is translated as CASSQLAGSTYNEQFF.

The chain combines TRBV18 with TRBJ1-4; 8 bases line up with TRBD1. The CDR3 consists of 15 residues. Germline CDR1 KGHSH, CDR2 LQKENI. Trimming removed 5 bases from V and 11 bases from J; junction bases left unmatched: 13. The DNA of the CDR3 is TGTGCCAGCTCATCCGGGACAGGCTTAATTCGGAAACTGTTTTTT. Translating it yields CASSSGTGLIRKLFF.

The chain combines TRBV29-1 with TRBJ1-1; a possible D gene is TRBD1 (6 bases). Trimming shortened V by 7 bases and J by 4 bases, and 19 bases separated the two germline ends. CDR1 and CDR2 from the germline V gene are SQVTM and ANQGSEA. This CDR3 has 14 residues. The CDR3 DNA reads TGCAGCGCCCCCTTCGAGGGGGGGGCCACTGAAGCTTTCTTT. It specifies CSAPFEGGATEAFF.

The chain combines TRBV7-2 with TRBJ2-1; 10 bases fit TRBD2. After removal of 4 bases from V and 2 bases from J, the junction contained 8 bases not matched to a gene. This CDR3 has 17 residues. Germline values: CDR1 SGHTA, CDR2 FQGNSA. CDR3: CASSWGGLAGAYNEQFF. For the CDR3, the DNA is TGTGCCAGCAGCTGGGGGGGGCTAGCGGGAGCCTACAATGAGCAGTTCTTC. Using reference TRBV7-2 and TRBJ2-1 for the parts outside the CDR3, the full variable domain is GAGVSQSPSNKVTEKGKDVELRCDPISGHTALYWYRQSLGQGLEFLIYFQGNSAPDKSGLPSDRFSAERTGGSVSTLTIQRTQQEDSAVYLCASSWGGLAGAYNEQFFGPGTRLTVL.

The CDR3 reads CASSRASGTAPDTQYF. CDR3 coding DNA: TGTGCCAGCAGTCGAGCTAGCGGGACGGCGCCAGATACGCAGTATTTT. The gene calls are TRBV6-2 or TRBV6-3 and TRBJ2-3, with 9 bases lining up with TRBD2. Germline V gives CDR1 MNHEY, CDR2 SVGEGT. The junction had 10 bases not matched to a gene; V was cut back by 5 bases and J by 4 bases. The CDR3 has 16 amino acids.

This chain links TRBV14 with TRBJ1-3; 7 bases map to TRBD1. The V gene end was trimmed by 2 bases and the J gene end by 0 bases; junction bases not matched to a gene: 1. Germline CDR1 SGHDN, CDR2 FVKESK. This CDR3 is 15 amino acids long. The CDR3 sequence is CASSQQGVSGNTIYF. The CDR3 bases are TGTGCCAGCAGCCAACAGGGGGTCTCTGGAAACACCATATATTTT.

The chain links TRBV7-2 to TRBJ1-6; TRBD1 agrees at 7 bases. This CDR3 contains 16 residues. The germline V gene has CDR1 SGHTA and CDR2 FQGNSA. V dropped 6 bases and J dropped 2; count of bases not matched to a gene: 7. The CDR3 sequence is CASSKRTGTYNSPLHF. DNA for the CDR3: TGTGCCAGCAGTAAACGGACAGGAACCTATAATTCACCCCTCCACTTT.

This chain joins TRBV7-9 and TRBJ2-2; 13 bases align to TRBD2. Per germline, CDR1 SEHNR and CDR2 FQNEAQ (reference sequence). The V segment lost 3 bases and the J segment 7 bases; nucleotides outside the gene matches: 11. This CDR3 contains 18 residues. CDR3 in amino acids: CASSFPEGLAGQGGELFF. Here the CDR3 DNA reads TGTGCCAGCAGCTTTCCTGAGGGACTAGCGGGACAGGGCGGGGAGCTGTTTTTT.